Listed below are T cell receptor beta chains from one sample, sequenced in a study of shared clonotypes between healthy human individuals. TCRdb's table, derived via immunoSEQ multiplex PCR, lists solely in-frame clones and lacks some. The data contain more than 2 million clones, 90% to 97% of them singletons. The sequenced sample was naive CD4+ T cells sorted from blood. Receptors were obtained from a man younger than 30 in good health. The CDR3 runs from the conserved cysteine through the conserved F or W. The D gene is left open where the match is weak. Clone size appears in some rows only: once, few, many, or a class for an expanded clone.

V: TRBV30; size: -; J: TRBJ1-2; D: -; DNA: TGTGCCTGGAGTGTTGGGGGAGACTATGGCTACACCTTC; CDR3: CAWSVGGDYGYTF
V: TRBV19; size: -; J: TRBJ1-6; D: -; DNA: TGTGCCAGTAGTAGGGGACCTAGCTCCTATAATTCACCCCTCCACTTT; CDR3: CASSRGPSSYNSPLHF
V: TRBV7-9; size: once; J: TRBJ2-7; D: -; DNA: TGTGCCAGCAGCTCTCAACCCCTTAGCTCCTACGAGCAGTACTTC; CDR3: CASSSQPLSSYEQYF
V: TRBV30; size: -; J: TRBJ1-1; D: -; DNA: TGTGCCTGGAGCCCGGGGGGTGATACTGAAGCTTTCTTT; CDR3: CAWSPGGDTEAFF
V: TRBV7-6; size: -; J: TRBJ2-1; D: -; DNA: TGTGCCAGCAACCCTTGGGGTAGCGCTCACAATGAGCAGTTCTTC; CDR3: CASNPWGSAHNEQFF
V: TRBV5-3; size: -; J: TRBJ1-4; D: -; DNA: TGTGCCAGAAGCTTGCACAGAGCAACTAATGAAAAACTGTTTTTT; CDR3: CARSLHRATNEKLFF
V: TRBV27; size: -; J: TRBJ1-1; D: TRBD1; DNA: TGTGCCAGCAGCCGGGACAGGGGGCTGGGTGGCACTGAAGCTTTCTTT; CDR3: CASSRDRGLGGTEAFF
V: TRBV5-4; size: -; J: TRBJ2-3; D: TRBD1; DNA: TGTGCCAGCAGCGGGGGACAGTTTTCAGATACGCAGTATTTT; CDR3: CASSGGQFSDTQYF
V: TRBV5-1; size: -; J: TRBJ1-4; D: TRBD1; DNA: TGCGCCAGCAGCCGAGGGGGCGGTAATGAAAAACTGTTTTTT; CDR3: CASSRGGGNEKLFF
V: TRBV9; size: -; J: TRBJ2-1; D: TRBD2; DNA: TGTGCCAGCAGCGTTGGTCTAGCGGGTGGAGGGGCCTACAATGAGCAGTTCTTC; CDR3: CASSVGLAGGGAYNEQFF
V: TRBV18; size: -; J: TRBJ1-1; D: -; DNA: TGTGCCAGCTCACCGAGGACAGCACAGAACACTGAAGCTTTCTTT; CDR3: CASSPRTAQNTEAFF
V: TRBV15; size: -; J: TRBJ1-5; D: TRBD1; DNA: TGTGCCACCAGCAGAGATCGGCCAGGGGGCGGTCAGCCCCAGCATTTT; CDR3: CATSRDRPGGGQPQHF
V: TRBV5-1; size: -; J: TRBJ2-2; D: -; DNA: TGCGCCAGCAGCTTGGTAGGCCTCACCGGGGAGCTGTTTTTT; CDR3: CASSLVGLTGELFF
V: TRBV9; size: -; J: TRBJ2-1; D: -; DNA: TGTGCCAGCAGCGCCGGTCACTCAGGGGTCGATGAGCAGTTCTTC; CDR3: CASSAGHSGVDEQFF
V: TRBV20-1; size: -; J: TRBJ2-4; D: -; DNA: TGCATATGGGCCAAAAACATTCAGTACTTC; CDR3: CIWAKNIQYF
V: TRBV6-1; size: -; J: TRBJ2-1; D: -; DNA: TGTGCCAGCAGTGAAGAAGGGACAAATTACAATGAGCAGTTCTTC; CDR3: CASSEEGTNYNEQFF
V: TRBV9; size: -; J: TRBJ2-7; D: -; DNA: TGTGCCAGCAGCGTAGATCTGGGGGACTACGAGCAGTACTTC; CDR3: CASSVDLGDYEQYF
V: TRBV6-6; size: -; J: TRBJ1-2; D: -; DNA: TGTGCCAGCAGTTACGTGGTAGGGAATGGCTACACCTTC; CDR3: CASSYVVGNGYTF
V: TRBV5-1; size: -; J: TRBJ2-3; D: TRBD2; DNA: TGCGCCAGCGGGACTAGCGGGTACACAGATACGCAGTATTTT; CDR3: CASGTSGYTDTQYF
V: TRBV9; size: -; J: TRBJ1-2; D: -; DNA: TGTGCCAGCAGCGTACCAGGGAACAGTCATGGCTACACCTTC; CDR3: CASSVPGNSHGYTF
V: TRBV28; size: -; J: TRBJ2-1; D: -; DNA: TGTCGGTCCGGACAAATTTACAATGAGCAGTTCTTC; CDR3: CRSGQIYNEQFF
V: TRBV6-1; size: -; J: TRBJ1-5; D: -; DNA: TGTGCCAGCACCACGACAGCTAGCAATCAGCCCCAGCATTTT; CDR3: CASTTTASNQPQHF
V: TRBV7-9; size: -; J: TRBJ2-6; D: -; DNA: TGTGCCAGCAGCCTTCAATATTCTGGGGCCAACGTCCTGACTTTC; CDR3: CASSLQYSGANVLTF
V: TRBV5-1; size: -; J: TRBJ1-1; D: -; DNA: TGCGCCAGCAGCTTGGACTCAGGGTTTGTAACTGAAGCTTTCTTT; CDR3: CASSLDSGFVTEAFF
V: TRBV7-2; size: -; J: TRBJ2-5; D: -; DNA: TGTGCCAGCAGCTTAGGACAGGGAGGACTAGCCCAAGAGACCCAGTACTTC; CDR3: CASSLGQGGLAQETQYF
V: TRBV4-3; size: once; J: TRBJ2-7; D: TRBD2; DNA: TGCGCCAGCAGCCAGGAGGGACTAGCGGGAAGAGACGAGCAGTACTTC; CDR3: CASSQEGLAGRDEQYF
V: TRBV5-6; size: -; J: TRBJ1-5; D: TRBD1; DNA: TGTGCCAGCAGCTTAGGACAGGGTAGTCAGCCCCAGCATTTT; CDR3: CASSLGQGSQPQHF
V: TRBV5-4; size: -; J: TRBJ2-1; D: -; DNA: TGTGCCAGCAGCTTATCAGGGGCCTTAGGGCAGTTCTTC; CDR3: CASSLSGALGQFF
V: TRBV28; size: -; J: TRBJ2-5; D: TRBD2; DNA: TGTGCCAGCAGTCTCTCTTCTAGCGGCCTTATGGGAGAGACCCAGTACTTC; CDR3: CASSLSSSGLMGETQYF
V: TRBV5-1; size: -; J: TRBJ2-3; D: -; DNA: TGCGCCACTACCGATGGGGGTAGCACAGATACGCAGTATTTT; CDR3: CATTDGGSTDTQYF
V: TRBV5-1; size: once; J: TRBJ2-7; D: -; DNA: TGCGCCAGCCTGTGGCAGACTTACGAGCAGTACTTC; CDR3: CASLWQTYEQYF
V: TRBV18; size: -; J: TRBJ1-2; D: TRBD1; DNA: TGTGCCAGCTCACCAGGGACAGCTCCTAACTATGGCTACACCTTC; CDR3: CASSPGTAPNYGYTF
V: TRBV28; size: -; J: TRBJ1-2; D: -; DNA: TGTGCCAGCAGTCCGCCTCCAGATGGCTACACCTTC; CDR3: CASSPPPDGYTF
V: TRBV27; size: -; J: TRBJ1-5; D: TRBD1; DNA: TGTGCCAGCAGTAGACAGGGTGGCCCGTATAGCAATCAGCCCCAGCATTTT; CDR3: CASSRQGGPYSNQPQHF
V: TRBV6-6; size: -; J: TRBJ2-5; D: TRBD1; DNA: TGTGCCAGCAGGGACGACAGGGGGCGTCAAGAGACCCAGTACTTC; CDR3: CASRDDRGRQETQYF
V: TRBV6-1; size: -; J: TRBJ1-2; D: TRBD1; DNA: TGTGCCAGCAGTGAGAGGTCAGGGGGACCTATTTGGGGCTACACCTTC; CDR3: CASSERSGGPIWGYTF
V: TRBV2; size: few; J: TRBJ1-3; D: -; DNA: TGTGCCAGCAGTGACAGGGCTGCCTCTGGAAACACCATATATTTT; CDR3: CASSDRAASGNTIYF
V: TRBV5-5; size: -; J: TRBJ1-3; D: -; DNA: TGTGCCAGCGTTTCAGGGGAGACTGGAAACACCATATATTTT; CDR3: CASVSGETGNTIYF
V: TRBV9; size: -; J: TRBJ2-1; D: TRBD2; DNA: TGTGCCAGCAGCACCCAGGGACTAGCGGGAGCCAATGAGCAGTTCTTC; CDR3: CASSTQGLAGANEQFF
V: TRBV2; size: -; J: TRBJ2-1; D: TRBD2; DNA: TGTGCCAGCAGTGAATTTGCGGGGGCCTACAATGAGCAGTTCTTC; CDR3: CASSEFAGAYNEQFF
V: TRBV2; size: once; J: TRBJ1-2; D: -; DNA: TGTGCCAGCAATAGCGCTGGGGGCTACACCTTC; CDR3: CASNSAGGYTF
V: TRBV5-1; size: -; J: TRBJ2-6; D: TRBD1; DNA: TGCGCCAGCAGCTCGACAGGGGCAGTCACCTCTGGGGCCAACGTCCTGACTTTC; CDR3: CASSSTGAVTSGANVLTF
V: TRBV10-3; size: -; J: TRBJ1-5; D: TRBD1; DNA: TGTGCCATCAGCACTGGACAGGATAGCAATCAGCCCCAGCATTTT; CDR3: CAISTGQDSNQPQHF
V: TRBV5-1; size: -; J: TRBJ2-1; D: -; DNA: TGCGCCAGCAGCCCGGGGATCGGCGGCGGTGAGCAGTTCTTC; CDR3: CASSPGIGGGEQFF
V: TRBV10-3; size: -; J: TRBJ1-3; D: TRBD1; DNA: TGTGCCATCAGTCCCTTGACCGCCGGGACAGAGTCCGGAAACACCATATATTTT; CDR3: CAISPLTAGTESGNTIYF
V: TRBV30; size: -; J: TRBJ2-7; D: -; DNA: TGTGCCCAGGACAGCGGGACCTACGAGCAGTACTTC; CDR3: CAQDSGTYEQYF
V: TRBV9; size: -; J: TRBJ1-6; D: -; DNA: TGTGCCAGCAGCGTAGGGATAGGGAATTCACCCCTCCACTTT; CDR3: CASSVGIGNSPLHF
V: TRBV27; size: -; J: TRBJ1-6; D: TRBD1; DNA: TGTGCCAGCAGTTTATCCCTCGCCGGGACAGGGGAGAACCGAGCCTATAATTCACCCCTCCACTTT; CDR3: CASSLSLAGTGENRAYNSPLHF
V: TRBV30; size: -; J: TRBJ2-2; D: -; DNA: TGTGCCGGCAGGGATGCCTTAGGCGCCGGGGAGCTGTTTTTT; CDR3: CAGRDALGAGELFF
V: TRBV4-3; size: -; J: TRBJ2-7; D: -; DNA: TGCGCCAGCAGCCAAGTAGGCCGTTTATCTCTCTACGAGCAGTACTTC; CDR3: CASSQVGRLSLYEQYF
V: TRBV5-1; size: few; J: TRBJ2-7; D: TRBD1; DNA: TGCGCCAGCAGCTTGGGGACAGGGACCTACGAGCAGTACTTC; CDR3: CASSLGTGTYEQYF
V: TRBV6-4; size: -; J: TRBJ2-1; D: -; DNA: TGTGCCAGCAGTGACGGCCCGATGGGCGGGTTGGGAAGTAGCTCCTACAATGAGCAGTTCTTC; CDR3: CASSDGPMGGLGSSSYNEQFF
V: TRBV7-2; size: -; J: TRBJ1-2; D: TRBD1; DNA: TGTGCCAGCAGCTCCGGACAGGGGAAAACAGCTAACTATGGCTACACCTTC; CDR3: CASSSGQGKTANYGYTF
V: TRBV10-1; size: once; J: TRBJ2-2; D: -; DNA: TGCGCCAGCAGTGATTTCGGGACGGCCGGGGAGCTGTTTTTT; CDR3: CASSDFGTAGELFF
V: TRBV7-2; size: -; J: TRBJ2-7; D: TRBD2; DNA: TGTGCCAGCAGCCCGGGACTAGCGGTCTACGAGCAGTACTTC; CDR3: CASSPGLAVYEQYF